This T cell receptor (beta chain) appears in the sequencing data of a study of blood T cells in healthy people across ages. The CDR3 runs 14 residues. V shed 0 bases, J shed 7 bases, and the junction held 3 bases outside the gene matches. Germline lookup yields CDR1 DFQATT and CDR2 SNEGSKA (reference sequence). Findings of the study overall: Percentage of naive T cells showed a strong correlation with TCR beta diversity.

This clonotype was detected a few times. Its antigen remains unidentified. Peripheral blood, roughly 11 milliliters per donor, was collected. A sample-barcoded 5' primer and a J-beta primer mix were used in a second PCR of roughly 7 to 12 cycles. TCRdb re-analysed the 5' RACE reads in MiXCR, keeping a single row per CDR3 protein. The sample lists 850,000 to 1,000,000 distinct CDR3 sequences; about 48% were seen once. Material for sequencing was blood. This chain uses TRBV20-1 with TRBJ2-2, with 9 bases matching TRBD1. This sequence was found in a man in his thirties or forties in good health. The CDR3 here is CSARDYRGRGELFF. The CDR3 nucleotides read TGCAGTGCTAGAGACTACAGGGGGCGCGGGGAGCTGTTTTTT.